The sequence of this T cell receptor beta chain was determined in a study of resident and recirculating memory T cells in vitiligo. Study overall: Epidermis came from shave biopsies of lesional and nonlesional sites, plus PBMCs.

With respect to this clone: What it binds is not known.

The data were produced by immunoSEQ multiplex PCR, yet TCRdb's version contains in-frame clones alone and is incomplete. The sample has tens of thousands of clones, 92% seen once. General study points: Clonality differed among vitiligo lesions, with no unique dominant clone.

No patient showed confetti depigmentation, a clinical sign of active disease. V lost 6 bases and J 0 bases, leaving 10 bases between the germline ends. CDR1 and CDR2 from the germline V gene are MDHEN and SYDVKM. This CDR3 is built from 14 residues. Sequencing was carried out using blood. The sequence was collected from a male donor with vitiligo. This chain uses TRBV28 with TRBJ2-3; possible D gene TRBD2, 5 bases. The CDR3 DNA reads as TGTGCCAGCAGCCTCGGGGTTAGCACAGATACGCAGTATTTT. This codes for CASSLGVSTDTQYF.